The T cell receptor beta chain under discussion was sequenced for a study of T cells in Graves' hyperthyroidism and ophthalmopathy. Study-level points and caveats: Clonotypes that were expanded in thyroid above 0.001 mostly appeared in blood too. Ophthalmopathy onset followed model prediction by a median approximately seven months.

The study based diagnoses on clinical symptoms, serum thyroxine and TRAb, thyroid ultrasound and orbital computed tomography. This clonotype was recorded at least ten times. Antigen unknown. The CDR3 has 15 amino acids. Germline CDR1 and CDR2: MDHEN and SYDVKM. V was clipped by 4 bases and J by 9 bases, with 21 bases between them. Researchers took RNA transcripts and amplified the TCR beta CDR3 regions from them. The TCR CDR3 first-round RT-PCR relied on the HTBI primer set. A single record per CDR3 protein comes from TCRdb applying MiXCR to the multiplex PCR reads. The sample lists around 500,000 distinct CDR3 sequences; about 16% were seen once.

Input material: blood. The rearrangement joins TRBV28 to TRBJ2-5; weak D call: TRBD2 (6 bases). This sequence was found in a woman aged 30 to 39 with Graves' ophthalmopathy. The CDR3 here is CASSSAGRPREAQYF. CDR3 coding DNA: TGTGCCAGCAGTTCGGCGGGACGGCCTCGCGAGGCCCAGTACTTC.